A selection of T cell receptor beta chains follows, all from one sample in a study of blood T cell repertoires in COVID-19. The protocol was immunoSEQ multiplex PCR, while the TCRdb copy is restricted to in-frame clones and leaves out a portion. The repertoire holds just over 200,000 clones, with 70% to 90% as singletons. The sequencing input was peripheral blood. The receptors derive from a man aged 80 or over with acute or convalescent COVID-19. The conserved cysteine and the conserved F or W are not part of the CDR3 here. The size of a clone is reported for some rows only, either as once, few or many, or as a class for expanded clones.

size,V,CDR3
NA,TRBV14,ASSLGGKSYNEQF
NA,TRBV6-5,ASSYSVNTGELF
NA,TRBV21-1,ASSKTPVRGPGTGELF
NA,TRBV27,ASSQQGRYGYT
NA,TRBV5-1,ASRLQTGGQETQY
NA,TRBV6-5,ASKDSNSPLH
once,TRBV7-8,ASSLGRAGTSGNTGELF
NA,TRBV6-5,ASTLTVKSNQPQH
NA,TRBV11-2,ASGETLAGVQEQF
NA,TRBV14,ASSHPGTGSGYEQY
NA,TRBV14,ASSQVLSVSGNTIY
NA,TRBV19,ASSIDTQTYEQY
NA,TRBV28,ASSPQQGSYNEQF
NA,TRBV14,ASSRLGTSGTKY
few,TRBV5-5,ASSRRWAQIAGGPPGELF
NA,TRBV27,ASSLAGRPPNYGYT
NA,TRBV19,ASRKDRGQSYGYT
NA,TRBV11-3,ASSGGSFNEQF
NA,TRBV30,AREGNGNTIY
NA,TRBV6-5,ASNSGAAPTGSQF
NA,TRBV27,ASRGQGGPEAF
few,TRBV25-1,ATSSSPSTDTQY
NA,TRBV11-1,ASSLMEDSEAF
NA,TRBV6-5,ASSYSVARVDTEAF
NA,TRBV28,ASSLQSIGRKLF
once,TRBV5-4,ASSPSQSGSGNEQF
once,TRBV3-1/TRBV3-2,ASSLQGTDTQY
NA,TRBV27,ASSLHSPVQETQY
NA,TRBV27,ASSPDARSSEQY
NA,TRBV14,ASSQLGSNSGRGELF
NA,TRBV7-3,ASSPTPRGAFRTEAF
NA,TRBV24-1,ATSGSGGNYGYT
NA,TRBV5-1,ASSLGTDRGNYEQY
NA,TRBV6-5,ASRQGSYGYT
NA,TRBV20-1,SASSGTNTGELF
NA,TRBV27,ASSFVTGSNYGYT
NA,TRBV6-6,ASSYSAGGPTGELF
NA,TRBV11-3,ASSPSGELF